The source of this T cell receptor beta chain is a study of blood T cell repertoires in COVID-19. At the level of the study: Acute and convalescent COVID-19 specimens originated in the United States, Italy and Spain.

Authors' data handling: Scientists estimated how many nucleated cells there were by amplifying reference gene primers. Sequencing used immunoSEQ multiplex PCR; TCRdb keeps in-frame clones, though not all of them. D and trimming were read from the DNA, whereas the V and J calls and clone size are those reported in that table. Of 250,000 to 350,000 clones in the sample, approximately 88% are singletons; the top ten hold 0.94%. Trimming shortened V by 6 bases and J by 3 bases, and 14 bases separated the two germline ends. The CDR3 length is 14 residues. Germline assignment: CDR1 SNHLY and CDR2 FYNNEI. The TCR was taken from a woman in her thirties or forties who had recovered from COVID-19. V usage is TRBV2 and J usage is TRBJ1-1; D is possibly TRBD1 (6 bases). Sequences were obtained from peripheral blood. DNA for the CDR3: TGTGCCAGCAGCAACCGCGGACAGTACACTGAAGCTTTCTTT. It encodes CASSNRGQYTEAFF.